This T cell receptor beta chain emerged from a study of CD8+CD57+ T cells in acquired aplastic anemia. Study in general: The average for DNA from sorted CD4+ and CD8+ cells was 3.2 ug.

Trimming took 2 bases from V and 2 from J, leaving 0 bases between them. Germline V gene lookup returns CDR1 SEHNR and CDR2 FQNEAQ (reference sequence). CDR3 size: 11 residues. In its sample, this clonotype was seen many times. According to the study, genomic DNA was the template for TCR beta VDJ and CDR3 profiling. TCRdb re-called the reads through MiXCR, storing one row per CDR3 protein. Seen here are roughly 150,000 distinct CDR3 sequences, less than 60% observed once, and the top ten hold 3.2%. In patients chosen for sequencing, flow cytometry had shown CD8+CD57+ cell expansion. A severe acquired aplastic anemia diagnosis applied to all patients. Among the patients, none had received any therapy at the time of blood sampling.

The sequence came from a human donor with aplastic anemia. The sequencing sample was made of sorted CD4+, CD8+, or CD8+CD57+ T cells (not recorded which) from PBMCs. The chain couples TRBV7-9 to TRBJ2-5; D call uncertain. CDR3 in DNA: TGTGCCAGCAGCTTACAAGAGACCCAGTACTTC. It codes for CASSLQETQYF.